This entry describes one TCR beta chain. The antigen it binds to is not known. No quality values exist for individual bases; no much larger clone is one base distant. The sample originates from a study of blood T cell repertoires in COVID-19 (dated by TCRdb to the early 2020s). With respect to the entire study: Samples covering the acute and convalescent phases of COVID-19 were provided by collaborators in the United States, Italy and Spain. The material from the prospective study consisted of cDNA or gDNA derived from T cells, B-cell-depleted T cells, or PBMCs. Subjects who had been exposed to COVID-19, were actively infected with it, or had recovered from it provided the deeply sampled blood TCRbeta repertoires that made up the dataset. The repertoires were released in a freely available public database intended as a resource for research on the immune response to SARS-CoV-2. Samples came from the ongoing ImmuneRACE study (first 160 participants) plus 1,254 subjects from 6 global collaborators. A de-identified subject ID, COVID-19 status, age in years and sex were almost always included in the sample metadata. Where available, HLA class I and class II types were obtained from metadata supplied by the sample provider rather than from assay-based typing. Broader findings and caveats from the paper: The quantity of clinical and demographic metadata differed by source and by participant and was supplied without curation.

TCRbeta CDR3 regions were amplified from genomic DNA by means of the immunoSEQ Assay, a bias-controlled multiplex PCR. The authors' analysis ran thus. Within the assay, amplification of reference gene primers was used to estimate how many nucleated cells each sample contained. Sequence reads were collapsed and filtered to measure the absolute abundance of every unique TCRbeta CDR3 rearrangement. For each sample, productive Simpson clonality was calculated as the square root of Simpson's diversity index over productive rearrangements. TCRdb holds this immuneACCESS table with in-frame rearrangements only. Some clones are missing; in checked studies, unresolved V genes explain under half, and the rest has no known cause. The V and J calls and clone size are taken from that table; D and trimming were inferred from the DNA. This sample gives over 200,000 clones in total; about nine tenths of them show up just once. Together, the top ten hold roughly 15% of the sample.

The CDR3 contains 18 residues, cysteine and phenylalanine counted. The entry retains the CDR3 DNA only, 54 bases that are in frame from base 1. Relative to germline, V is 3 bases shorter and J is 0 bases shorter, with 18 bases between their ends. CDR1 and CDR2 are read off the germline V gene as SNHLY and FYNNEI. Enrolling through a virtual design, the prospective study's participants ranged in age from roughly 18 to 100 years and lived across 20 to 25 United States geographic areas. In the prospective study, participants were assigned to cohorts based on the clinical history participants reported in a screening survey and a study questionnaire. ImmuneRACE Cohort 3 recovered participants were defined by two consecutive negative NP/OP PCR tests, healthcare professional clearance, or symptom resolution. Each participant in the prospective study had whole blood, serum and a nasopharyngeal or oropharyngeal swab collected by mobile phlebotomists. Participants in the prospective study had the option to provide additional blood draws and questionnaires over a roughly 2-month period. Before DNA extraction, blood samples from the prospective study were shipped at room temperature or frozen.

The rearrangement combines TRBV2 with TRBJ2-1; TRBD2 might be the D gene, on 6 matching bases. The receptor was derived from a young man who had recovered from COVID-19. Source material: PBMCs or T cells enriched from blood (not recorded which). The base sequence is TGTGCCAGCAGTGAGGAATGGGGCGGGATGAGCTCCTACAATGAGCAGTTCTTC. It codes for CASSEEWGGMSSYNEQFF.